The next 14 T cell receptor beta chains were all read from a single sample in a study of vaccination effects on CD4 cells after COVID-19. No antigen has been identified for these receptors. Within the ViraFEST assay, antigen-specific CD4+ T cells underwent expansion with viral peptide pools prior to sequencing. Culturing for about ten days preceded CD4+ T cell isolation. It was two doses of either the BNT162b2 or mRNA-1273 vaccine that participants received. Sequencing used immunoSEQ multiplex PCR; TCRdb keeps in-frame clones, though not all of them. The repertoire holds 65,000 to 70,000 clones, with 76% as singletons. Sequences were derived from CD4+ T cells from PBMCs cultured with HCoV-OC43 spike peptides, sampled after COVID-19 vaccination. The subset: HCoV-OC43 spike overlapping peptide pool stimulation. Every receptor here comes from a human donor who received a COVID-19 vaccine.

The chain combines TRBV4-1 with TRBJ1-6; unclear D gene. Germline V lookup: CDR1 MGHRA, CDR2 YSYEKL. The length of the CDR3 is 14 residues. Trimming took 0 bases from V and 6 from J, leaving 6 bases between them. The chain's CDR3 is CASSQERRNSPLHF. The DNA for the CDR3 is TGCGCCAGCAGCCAAGAGCGCCGTAATTCACCCCTCCACTTT.

V and J are TRBV2 and TRBJ1-2; D is ambiguous. The germline V gene encodes CDR1 SNHLY and CDR2 FYNNEI. This CDR3 has 11 residues. The V gene lost 3 bases and the J gene lost 5 bases, with 4 bases spanning the gap. The CDR3 bases are TGTGCCAGCAGTGAGGTATATGGCTACACCTTC. This sequence encodes CASSEVYGYTF.

J is TRBJ2-2 and V is TRBV7-3, with D perhaps TRBD1 (6 bases). This CDR3 region has 17 residues. Germline CDR1 is SGHTA and CDR2 is FQGTGA. Trimming shortened V by 0 bases and J by 0 bases, and 11 bases separated the two germline ends. CDR3 in DNA: TGTGCCAGCAGCTTAACATGGGACACCTCGAACACCGGGGAGCTGTTTTTT. Amino acids: CASSLTWDTSNTGELFF. Supplemented by reference TRBV7-3 and TRBJ2-2, the full variable domain reads GAGVSQTPSNKVTEKGKYVELRCDPISGHTALYWYRQSLGQGPEFLIYFQGTGAADDSGLPNDRFFAVRPEGSVSTLKIQRTERGDSAVYLCASSLTWDTSNTGELFFGEGSRLTVL.

The gene calls are TRBV2 and TRBJ2-2; 7 bases agree with TRBD1. Germline-derived CDR1 and CDR2 are SNHLY and FYNNEI. With 8 bases clipped from V and 1 base from J, the junction kept 4 bases outside the gene matches. This CDR3 spans 14 amino acids. Here the CDR3 reads CASGTGENTGELFF. CDR3 coding DNA: TGTGCCAGCGGAACAGGGGAGAACACCGGGGAGCTGTTTTTT.

Notes on this clone: One end of the junction is discordant with germline, which a read error may explain. The gene calls are TRBV6-5 and TRBJ2-4, with 8 bases fitting TRBD1. The CDR3 is made up of 11 amino acids. In germline, CDR1 is MNHEY, CDR2 SVGAGI. CDR3 nucleotides: TGTGCCAGCAGTTACTCCTGGACAGGGTTCTTC. Residues: CASSYSWTGFF.

This clone came up a few times. The CDR3 DNA sequence: TGTGCCAGCAGTGAAGTCCCTCTAGCCAAAAACATTCAGTACTTC. Amino acid sequence: CASSEVPLAKNIQYF. This rearrangement joins TRBV2 to TRBJ2-4; D call uncertain. The V end was cut by 1 base, the J end by 0 bases, with 7 bases between. The CDR3 extends over 15 amino acids. Germline assignment: CDR1 SNHLY and CDR2 FYNNEI. The full variable domain, rest sourced from reference TRBV2 and TRBJ2-4, is EPEVTQTPSHQVTQMGQEVILRCVPISNHLYFYWYRQILGQKVEFLVSFYNNEISEKSEIFDDQFSVERPDGSNFTLKIRSTKLEDSAMYFCASSEVPLAKNIQYFGAGTRLSVL.

The V gene is TRBV2, the J gene TRBJ2-3; TRBD1 matches at 8 bases. In germline, CDR1 is SNHLY, CDR2 FYNNEI. CDR3 length: 16 amino acids. V shed 9 bases and J 0 bases; nucleotides not matched to a gene: 11. CDR3 amino acids: CASCRGLRTSTDTQYF. Written as DNA, the CDR3 is TGTGCCAGTTGCAGGGGGCTTCGAACTAGCACAGATACGCAGTATTTT.

The chain joins TRBV9 to TRBJ2-3; 13 bases match TRBD2. Germline-derived CDR1 and CDR2 are SGDLS and YYNGEE. The CDR3 has 15 residues. J was trimmed by 4 bases and V by 4 bases; bases with no gene match: 3. CDR3: CASSSGLAGADTQYF. CDR3 DNA: TGTGCCAGCAGCTCCGGACTAGCGGGGGCAGATACGCAGTATTTT.

The J gene is TRBJ1-6, the V gene TRBV30; TRBD1 agrees at 8 bases. Per the germline V gene, CDR1 is GTSNPN and CDR2 is SVGIG (reference sequence). V shed 3 bases and J 6 bases; nucleotides not matched to a gene: 7. The CDR3 is 15 amino acids. CDR3 residues: CAWRFTDRANSPLHF. CDR3 DNA sequence: TGTGCCTGGAGATTCACGGACAGGGCTAATTCACCCCTCCACTTT.

The chain joins TRBV11-3 to TRBJ2-2; TRBD2 matches 8 bases. From germline, CDR1 is SGHNT and CDR2 YENEEA. V lost 5 bases and J lost 5; bases outside the gene matches: 13. The CDR3 loop spans 17 amino acids. The CDR3 region is CASSPTAGTSRTGELFF. CDR3 DNA: TGTGCCAGCAGCCCGACAGCCGGGACTAGTAGGACCGGGGAGCTGTTTTTT.

The chain couples TRBV27 to TRBJ2-2, with D perhaps being TRBD1 or TRBD2 (6 bases each). V dropped 1 base and J dropped 0 bases, with 9 bases sitting between them. This CDR3 region has 16 residues. Germline V CDR1 and CDR2: MNHEY, SMNVEV (reference sequence). The CDR3 here is CASSLFGGTNTGELFF. In nucleotides, the CDR3 is TGTGCCAGCAGTTTATTCGGGGGCACGAACACCGGGGAGCTGTTTTTT.

This clone was picked up one time. The rearrangement links TRBV6-2 or TRBV6-3 to TRBJ1-1, with a tentative D call TRBD1 (5 bases). The V end was cut by 3 bases, the J end by 11 bases, with 16 bases between. The CDR3 is 13 amino acids. The germline V gene encodes CDR1 MNHEY and CDR2 SVGEGT. The CDR3 region has the DNA TGTGCCAGCAGTTATCCACAGGTCCGTCGGGCTTTCTTT. It is translated as CASSYPQVRRAFF.

The chain employs TRBV18 and TRBJ2-1; perhaps TRBD2 as D (6 bases). The CDR3 contains 15 residues. With 3 bases removed from V and 8 bases from J, the gap between germline ends came to 17 bases. Germline V lookup: CDR1 KGHSH, CDR2 LQKENI. This CDR3 reads CASSPQLAVSDEQFF. CDR3 coding DNA: TGTGCCAGCTCACCCCAACTAGCAGTCAGTGATGAGCAGTTCTTC.

V and J are TRBV9 and TRBJ1-3, with D uncertain. The CDR3 extends over 15 amino acids. The germline CDR1 and CDR2 sequences are SGDLS and YYNGEE. V dropped 0 bases and J dropped 4 bases, with 11 bases sitting between them. The CDR3 sequence: CASSVVPGSGNTIYF. The DNA for the CDR3 is TGTGCCAGCAGCGTAGTACCAGGATCGGGAAACACCATATATTTT.